These 14 T cell receptor beta chains originate from one sample sequenced in a study of blood T cell repertoires in COVID-19. The assay was immunoSEQ multiplex PCR, and TCRdb's table has in-frame clones only and misses some. Among roughly 96,000 clones, 82% were seen once, and the ten largest hold 18%. Sequences were obtained from peripheral blood. The receptors here all came from a man at least 80 years old with acute or convalescent COVID-19.

V usage is TRBV12-5 and J usage is TRBJ2-5, with 8 bases aligning to TRBD2. This CDR3 spans 19 amino acids. V shed 6 bases, J shed 5 bases, and the junction held 23 bases outside the gene matches. The germline gives CDR1 LGHNT, CDR2 FRNRAP. The CDR3 DNA reads TGTGCTAGTGGCCTGTACCCCACCCCGGCGGGAGGCCAAAGGGAGACCCAGTACTTC. Its translation is CASGLYPTPAGGQRETQYF. The entire variable domain, with the rest obtained from reference TRBV12-5 and TRBJ2-5, is as follows: DARVTQTPRHKVTEMGQEVTMRCQPILGHNTVFWYRQTMMQGLELLAYFRNRAPLDDSGMPKDRFSAEMPDATLATLKIQPSEPRDSAVYFCASGLYPTPAGGQRETQYFGPGTRLLVL.

The V gene is TRBV2, the J gene TRBJ1-6; 7 bases match TRBD1. Trimming took 5 bases from V and 7 from J; bases not matched to a gene: 8. The CDR3 covers 15 residues. Germline V gene lookup returns CDR1 SNHLY and CDR2 FYNNEI. The CDR3 DNA reads TGTGCCAGCAGTTCGTTTGGGACAGAAAATTCACCCCTCCACTTT. Translating it yields CASSSFGTENSPLHF.

The gene calls are TRBV6-5 and TRBJ2-1, with D perhaps TRBD2 (6 bases). Germline assignment: CDR1 MNHEY and CDR2 SVGAGI. This CDR3 contains 13 residues. Trimming removed 0 bases from V and 12 bases from J, with 12 bases in between. The CDR3 sequence: CASSYSSKEGQFF. In nucleotides, the CDR3 is TGTGCCAGCAGTTACTCGTCTAAGGAGGGGCAGTTCTTC.

The rearrangement links TRBV6-5 to TRBJ1-1; D uncertain. Germline V lookup: CDR1 MNHEY, CDR2 SVGAGI. The ends were cut back, 5 bases at V and 4 bases at J, with 11 bases in the middle. This CDR3 region has 13 residues. The CDR3 protein is CASSLLRGTEAFF. CDR3 nucleotide sequence: TGTGCCAGCAGTCTTCTTCGGGGCACTGAAGCTTTCTTT.

The rearrangement joins TRBV27 to TRBJ1-4, with unresolved D. CDR1 is MNHEY and CDR2 is SMNVEV in the germline V gene (reference sequence). The CDR3 runs 10 residues. Trimming removed 10 bases from V and 5 bases from J, with 5 bases in between. CDR3 nucleotides: TGTGCCACCCTCAATGAAAAACTGTTTTTT. Encoded protein: CATLNEKLFF.

The rearrangement uses TRBV11-3 and TRBJ2-1; the match to TRBD2 covers 9 bases. The germline V gene has CDR1 SGHNT and CDR2 YENEEA. This CDR3 region has 18 residues. With V trimmed by 5 bases and J by 4 bases, 15 bases remained unmatched. CDR3 nucleotide sequence: TGTGCCAGCAGCGTACATGGTAGCGGGGGAGAATCTTACAATGAGCAGTTCTTC. Translated, it gives CASSVHGSGGESYNEQFF.

The chain combines TRBV25-1 with TRBJ2-5; 12 bases line up with TRBD2. Germline values: CDR1 MGHDK, CDR2 SYGVNS. There are 15 residues in the CDR3. After removal of 8 bases from V and 5 bases from J, the junction contained 9 bases not matched to a gene. DNA of the CDR3: TGTGCCAGCCCTAGGACTAGCGGGATTCGGGAGACCCAGTACTTC. Residues: CASPRTSGIRETQYF.

The chain links TRBV28 to TRBJ2-2; no definite D call. Trimming cost V 8 bases and J 1 base, with 17 bases left between them. The V gene's germline CDR1 is MDHEN and CDR2 SYDVKM. There are 16 residues in the CDR3. The CDR3 coding sequence is TGTGCCAGCTTTCCTCAAAAGCTGCAGAACACCGGGGAGCTGTTTTTT. Protein: CASFPQKLQNTGELFF.

This clone has a single count. The chain carries TRBV5-8 and TRBJ1-5; no definite D call. Trimming shortened V by 0 bases and J by 7 bases, and 17 bases separated the two germline ends. The CDR3 consists of 16 residues. Germline assignment: CDR1 SGHTS and CDR2 YDEGEE. The CDR3 here is CASSLDGGSPGQPQHF. CDR3 DNA sequence: TGTGCCAGCAGCTTGGACGGAGGCAGCCCAGGACAGCCCCAGCATTTT.

This clone has more than one count but fewer than ten. The J gene is TRBJ2-3, the V gene TRBV11-2; 11 positions agree with TRBD2. This CDR3 is built from 19 residues. The V segment lost 0 bases and the J segment 5 bases; nucleotides outside the gene matches: 13. Germline-derived CDR1 and CDR2 are SGHAT and FQNNGV. The CDR3 protein is CASSLDSTIAGGRGDTQYF. As DNA, the CDR3 is TGTGCCAGCAGCTTAGACAGTACAATAGCGGGGGGGCGGGGAGATACGCAGTATTTT.

The chain joins TRBV2 to TRBJ2-2, with D tentatively TRBD1 (5 bases). The CDR3 is 14 amino acids. The germline V gene has CDR1 SNHLY and CDR2 FYNNEI. V lost 8 bases and J 4 bases, leaving 14 bases between the germline ends. In DNA, the CDR3 is TGTGCCAGCCTACAGGACCTGGGCACCGGGGAGCTGTTTTTT. It specifies CASLQDLGTGELFF.

The chain is built from TRBV18 and TRBJ1-4; D uncertain. Trimming stripped 3 bases from V and 0 bases from J, with 5 bases between. Germline-derived CDR1 and CDR2 are KGHSH and LQKENI. This CDR3 is built from 14 residues. CDR3 in amino acids: CASSPLTTNEKLFF. The CDR3 bases are TGTGCCAGCTCACCGTTAACAACTAATGAAAAACTGTTTTTT.

This chain uses TRBV6-6 with TRBJ1-1; 7 bases align to TRBD1. The CDR3 is made up of 16 amino acids. After removal of 2 bases from V and 1 base from J, the junction contained 7 bases not matched to a gene. CDR1 and CDR2 (germline): MNHNY, SVGAGI (reference sequence). The CDR3 DNA is TGTGCCAGCAGTTACCAGCTACAGGGGCCGAACACTGAAGCTTTCTTT. It translates to CASSYQLQGPNTEAFF.

V usage is TRBV6-6 and J usage is TRBJ1-1; TRBD1 matches at 7 bases. V trimming: 7 bases; J trimming: 5 bases; junction bases outside the gene matches: 16. This CDR3 is 16 amino acids long. Germline V gene sequence: CDR1 MNHNY, CDR2 SVGAGI (reference sequence). Here the CDR3 reads CASTSNGQAGRTEAFF. CDR3 coding DNA: TGTGCCAGCACATCCAACGGACAGGCCGGGCGGACTGAAGCTTTCTTT.